This TCR beta chain was identified in a study of identical twins. Healthy Caucasians supplied all donations. The CDR3 is made up of 14 amino acids. The V and J ends lost 4 bases and 8 bases, in that order; junction bases with no gene match: 5. The germline CDR1 and CDR2 sequences are KGHDR and SFDVKD. TCRdb independently ran MiXCR on the 5' RACE reads; one entry per CDR3 protein. The data hold some 440,000 distinct CDR3 sequences, with roughly a quarter observed a single time. The same data also went into a second study, on T cells expressing NK-cell markers.

Sequenced material: CD4+ T cells sorted from blood. The sequence was collected from a woman aged 18-29 years in good health. The genes are TRBV24-1 and TRBJ2-1, with 9 bases identical to TRBD1. CDR3 amino acids: CATSDYRGQDEQFF. The CDR3 DNA reads TGTGCCACCAGTGACTACAGGGGGCAGGATGAGCAGTTCTTC.